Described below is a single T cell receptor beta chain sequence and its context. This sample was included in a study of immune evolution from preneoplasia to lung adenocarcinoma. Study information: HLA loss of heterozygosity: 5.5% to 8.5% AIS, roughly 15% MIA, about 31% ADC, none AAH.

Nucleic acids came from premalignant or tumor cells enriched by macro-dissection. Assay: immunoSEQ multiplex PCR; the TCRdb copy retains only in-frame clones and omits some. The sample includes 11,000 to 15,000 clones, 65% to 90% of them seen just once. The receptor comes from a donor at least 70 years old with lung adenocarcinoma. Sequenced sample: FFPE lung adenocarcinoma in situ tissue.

For the CDR3, the DNA is TGCAGTGCTATTCTTGGGAACGAGCAGTACTTC. Translating gives CSAILGNEQYF. The chain combines TRBV20-1 with TRBJ2-7; the D is unclear. V was clipped by 4 bases and J by 5 bases, with 9 bases between them. From germline, CDR1 is DFQATT and CDR2 SNEGSKA (reference sequence). There are 11 residues in the CDR3.